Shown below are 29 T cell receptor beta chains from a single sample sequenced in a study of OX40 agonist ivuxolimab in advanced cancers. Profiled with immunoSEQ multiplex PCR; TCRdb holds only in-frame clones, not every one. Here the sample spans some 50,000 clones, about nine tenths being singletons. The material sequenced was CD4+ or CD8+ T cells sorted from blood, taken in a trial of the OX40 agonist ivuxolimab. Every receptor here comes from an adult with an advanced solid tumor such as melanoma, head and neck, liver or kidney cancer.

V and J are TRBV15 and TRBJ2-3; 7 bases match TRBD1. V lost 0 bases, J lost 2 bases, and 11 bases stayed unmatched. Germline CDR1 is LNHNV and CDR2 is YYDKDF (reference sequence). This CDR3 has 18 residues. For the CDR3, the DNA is TGTGCCACCAGCAGAGATTTGGCGACAGGGTCTTCCACAGATACGCAGTATTTT. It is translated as CATSRDLATGSSTDTQYF. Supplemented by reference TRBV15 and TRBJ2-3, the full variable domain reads DAMVIQNPRYQVTQFGKPVTLSCSQTLNHNVMYWYQQKSSQAPKLLFHYYDKDFNNEADTPDNFQSRRPNTSFCFLDIRSPGLGDTAMYLCATSRDLATGSSTDTQYFGPGTRLTVL.

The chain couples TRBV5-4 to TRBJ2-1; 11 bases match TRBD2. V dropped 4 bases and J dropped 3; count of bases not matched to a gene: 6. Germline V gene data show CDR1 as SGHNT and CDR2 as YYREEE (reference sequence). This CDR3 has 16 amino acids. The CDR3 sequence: CASSPRLAGIYNEQFF. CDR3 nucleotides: TGTGCCAGCAGCCCGAGACTAGCGGGGATCTACAATGAGCAGTTCTTC.

The CDR3 reads CASSLQGNTIYF. The CDR3, as DNA: TGTGCCAGCAGCTTACAGGGGAACACCATATATTTT. This chain joins TRBV7-2 and TRBJ1-3; weak D call: TRBD1 (6 bases). Trimming removed 2 bases from V and 7 bases from J, with 6 bases in between. CDR1 and CDR2 from the germline V gene are SGHTA and FQGNSA. The length of the CDR3 is 12 residues.

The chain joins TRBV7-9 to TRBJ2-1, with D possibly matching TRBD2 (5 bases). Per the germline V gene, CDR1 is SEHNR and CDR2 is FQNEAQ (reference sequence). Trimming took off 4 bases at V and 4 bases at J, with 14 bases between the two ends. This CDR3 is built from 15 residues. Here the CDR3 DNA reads TGTGCCAGCAGCTCCACGGGGTACCTATACAATGAGCAGTTCTTC. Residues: CASSSTGYLYNEQFF.

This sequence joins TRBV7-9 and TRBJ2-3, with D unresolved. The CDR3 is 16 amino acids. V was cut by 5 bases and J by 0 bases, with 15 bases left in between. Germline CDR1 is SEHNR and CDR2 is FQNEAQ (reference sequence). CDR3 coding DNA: TGTGCCAGCAGCCCCGGAGACGGGTCTAGCACAGATACGCAGTATTTT. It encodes CASSPGDGSSTDTQYF.

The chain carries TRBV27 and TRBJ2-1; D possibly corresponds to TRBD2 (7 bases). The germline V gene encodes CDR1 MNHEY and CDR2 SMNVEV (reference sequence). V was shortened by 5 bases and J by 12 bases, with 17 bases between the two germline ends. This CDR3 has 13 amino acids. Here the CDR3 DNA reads TGTGCCAGCAGTCCGCGGGGGCGATACGGGCAGTTCTTC. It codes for CASSPRGRYGQFF.

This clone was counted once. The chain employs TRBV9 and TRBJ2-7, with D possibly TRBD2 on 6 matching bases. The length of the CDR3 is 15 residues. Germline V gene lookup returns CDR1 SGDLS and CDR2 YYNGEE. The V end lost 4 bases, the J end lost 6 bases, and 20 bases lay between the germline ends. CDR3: CASSLTSFGFGEQYF. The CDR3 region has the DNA TGTGCCAGCAGCCTAACTAGCTTTGGGTTTGGCGAGCAGTACTTC.

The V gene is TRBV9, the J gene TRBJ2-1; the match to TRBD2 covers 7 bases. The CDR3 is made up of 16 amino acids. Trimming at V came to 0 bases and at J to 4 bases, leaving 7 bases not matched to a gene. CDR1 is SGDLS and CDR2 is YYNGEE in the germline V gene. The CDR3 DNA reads TGTGCCAGCAGCGTAGCCGGCCAGGGAGGGTACAATGAGCAGTTCTTC. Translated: CASSVAGQGGYNEQFF. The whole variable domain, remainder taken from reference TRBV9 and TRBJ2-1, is DSGVTQTPKHLITATGQRVTLRCSPRSGDLSVYWYQQSLDQGLQFLIQYYNGEERAKGNILERFSAQQFPDLHSELNLSSLELGDSALYFCASSVAGQGGYNEQFFGPGTRLTVL.

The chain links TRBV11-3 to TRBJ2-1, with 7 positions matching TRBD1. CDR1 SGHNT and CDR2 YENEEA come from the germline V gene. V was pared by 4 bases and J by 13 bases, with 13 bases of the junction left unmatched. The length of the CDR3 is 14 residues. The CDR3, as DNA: TGTGCCAGCAGCTCGTCCTCCTACAGGGGACCCCAGTTCTTC. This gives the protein CASSSSSYRGPQFF.

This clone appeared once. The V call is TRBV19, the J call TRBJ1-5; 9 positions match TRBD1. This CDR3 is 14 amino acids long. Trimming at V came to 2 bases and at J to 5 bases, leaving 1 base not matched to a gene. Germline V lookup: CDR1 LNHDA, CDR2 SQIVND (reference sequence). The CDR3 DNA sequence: TGTGCCAGTAGTATAACAGGGGGCGATCAGCCCCAGCATTTT. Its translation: CASSITGGDQPQHF. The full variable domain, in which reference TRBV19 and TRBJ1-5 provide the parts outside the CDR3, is DGGITQSPKYLFRKEGQNVTLSCEQNLNHDAMYWYRQDPGQGLRLIYYSQIVNDFQKGDIAEGYSVSREKKESFPLTVTSAQKNPTAFYLCASSITGGDQPQHFGDGTRLSIL.

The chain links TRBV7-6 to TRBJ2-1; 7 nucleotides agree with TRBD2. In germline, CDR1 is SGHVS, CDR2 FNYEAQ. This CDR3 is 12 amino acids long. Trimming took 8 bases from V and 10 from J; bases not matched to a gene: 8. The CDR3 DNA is TGTGCCAGCTCCCTTTGGGGGGGAGAGCAGTTCTTC. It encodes CASSLWGGEQFF.

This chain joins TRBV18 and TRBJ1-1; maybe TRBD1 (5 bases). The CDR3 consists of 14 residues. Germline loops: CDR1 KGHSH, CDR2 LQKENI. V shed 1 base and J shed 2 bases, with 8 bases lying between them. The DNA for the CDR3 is TGTGCCAGCTCACCACAGGGACCAAACACTGAAGCTTTCTTT. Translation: CASSPQGPNTEAFF. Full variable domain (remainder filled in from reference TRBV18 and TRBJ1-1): NAGVMQNPRHLVRRRGQEARLRCSPMKGHSHVYWYRQLPEEGLKFMVYLQKENIIDESGMPKERFSAEFPKEGPSILRIQQVVRGDSAAYFCASSPQGPNTEAFFGQGTRLTVV.

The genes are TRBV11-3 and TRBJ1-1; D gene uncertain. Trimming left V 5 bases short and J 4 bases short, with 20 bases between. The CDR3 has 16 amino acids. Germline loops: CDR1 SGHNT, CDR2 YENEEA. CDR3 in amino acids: CASSPHRLASLTEAFF. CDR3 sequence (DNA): TGTGCCAGCAGCCCCCATCGGTTGGCGTCGCTCACTGAAGCTTTCTTT.

The CDR3 DNA is TGCGCCAGCAGCAGGGTTTCACGGGGCACTGAAGCTTTCTTT. It specifies CASSRVSRGTEAFF. The rearrangement links TRBV4-1 to TRBJ1-1, with no clear D. Trimming left V 5 bases short and J 4 bases short, with 14 bases between. CDR1 and CDR2 (germline): MGHRA, YSYEKL. The CDR3 is 14 amino acids.

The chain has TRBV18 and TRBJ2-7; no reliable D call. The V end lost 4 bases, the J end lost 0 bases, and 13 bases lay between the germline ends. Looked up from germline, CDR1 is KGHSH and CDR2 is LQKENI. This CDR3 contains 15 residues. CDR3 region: CASSQSTVSSYEQYF. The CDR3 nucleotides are TGTGCCAGCTCACAAAGCACGGTCAGCTCCTACGAGCAGTACTTC. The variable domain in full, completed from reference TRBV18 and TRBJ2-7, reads NAGVMQNPRHLVRRRGQEARLRCSPMKGHSHVYWYRQLPEEGLKFMVYLQKENIIDESGMPKERFSAEFPKEGPSILRIQQVVRGDSAAYFCASSQSTVSSYEQYFGPGTRLTVT.

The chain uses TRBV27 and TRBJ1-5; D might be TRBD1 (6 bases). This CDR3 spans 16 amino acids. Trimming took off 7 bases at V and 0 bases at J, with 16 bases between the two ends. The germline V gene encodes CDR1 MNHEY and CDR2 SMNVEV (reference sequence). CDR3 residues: CASTPGGDYSNQPQHF. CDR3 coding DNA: TGTGCCAGCACGCCGGGGGGCGATTATAGCAATCAGCCCCAGCATTTT.

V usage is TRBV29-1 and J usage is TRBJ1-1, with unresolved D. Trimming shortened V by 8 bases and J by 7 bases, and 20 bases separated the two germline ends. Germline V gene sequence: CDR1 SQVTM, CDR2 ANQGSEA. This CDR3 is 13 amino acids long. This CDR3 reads CSSSHRGAGEAFF. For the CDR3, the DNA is TGCAGCAGTTCGCACCGGGGTGCCGGTGAAGCTTTCTTT.

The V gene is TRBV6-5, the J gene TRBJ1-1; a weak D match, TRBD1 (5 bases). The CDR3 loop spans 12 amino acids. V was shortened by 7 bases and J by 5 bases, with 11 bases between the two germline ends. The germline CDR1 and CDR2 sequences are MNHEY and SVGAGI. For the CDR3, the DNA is TGTGCCAGCACCCCTGACAGAACTGAAGCTTTCTTT. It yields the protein CASTPDRTEAFF.

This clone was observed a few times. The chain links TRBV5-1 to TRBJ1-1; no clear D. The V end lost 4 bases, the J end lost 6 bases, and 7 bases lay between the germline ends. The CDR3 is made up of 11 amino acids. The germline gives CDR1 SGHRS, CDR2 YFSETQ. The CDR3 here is CASSQDAEAFF. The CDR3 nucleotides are TGCGCCAGCAGCCAGGACGCTGAAGCTTTCTTT.

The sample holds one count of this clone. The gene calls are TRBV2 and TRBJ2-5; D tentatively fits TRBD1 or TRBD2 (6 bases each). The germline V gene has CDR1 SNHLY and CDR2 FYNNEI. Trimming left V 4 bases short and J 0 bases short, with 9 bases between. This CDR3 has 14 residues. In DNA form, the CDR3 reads TGTGCCAGCAGTGGGGGGGCTGACCAAGAGACCCAGTACTTC. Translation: CASSGGADQETQYF.

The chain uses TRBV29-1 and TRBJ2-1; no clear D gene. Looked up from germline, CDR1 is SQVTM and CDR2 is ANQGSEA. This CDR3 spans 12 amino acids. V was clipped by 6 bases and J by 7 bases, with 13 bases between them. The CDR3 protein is CSVRLSWNEQFF. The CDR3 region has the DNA TGCAGCGTACGATTGTCGTGGAATGAGCAGTTCTTC.

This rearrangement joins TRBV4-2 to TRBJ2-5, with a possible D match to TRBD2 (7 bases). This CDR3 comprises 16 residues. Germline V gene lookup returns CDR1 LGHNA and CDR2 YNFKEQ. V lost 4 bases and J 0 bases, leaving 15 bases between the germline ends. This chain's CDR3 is CASSPRRGGNQETQYF. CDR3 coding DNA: TGTGCCAGCAGCCCCCGGAGGGGGGGGAACCAAGAGACCCAGTACTTC.

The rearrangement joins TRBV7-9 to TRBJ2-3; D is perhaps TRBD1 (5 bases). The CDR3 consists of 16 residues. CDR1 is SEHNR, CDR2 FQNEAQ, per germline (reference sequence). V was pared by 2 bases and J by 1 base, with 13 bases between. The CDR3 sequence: CASSLPQGIGTDTQYF. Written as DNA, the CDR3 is TGTGCCAGCAGCTTACCCCAGGGAATTGGCACAGATACGCAGTATTTT.

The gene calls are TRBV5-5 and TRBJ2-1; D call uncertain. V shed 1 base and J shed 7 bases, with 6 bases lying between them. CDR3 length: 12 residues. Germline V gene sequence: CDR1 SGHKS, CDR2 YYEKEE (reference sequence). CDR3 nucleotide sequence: TGTGCCAGCAGCTTGTCAGAGAATGAGCAGTTCTTC. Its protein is CASSLSENEQFF.

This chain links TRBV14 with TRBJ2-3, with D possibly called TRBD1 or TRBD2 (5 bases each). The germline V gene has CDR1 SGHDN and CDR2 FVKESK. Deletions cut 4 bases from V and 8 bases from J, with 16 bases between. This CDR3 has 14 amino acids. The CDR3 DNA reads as TGTGCCAGCAGCCTCCGGGACGCGCTTGCTACGCAGTATTTT. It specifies CASSLRDALATQYF.

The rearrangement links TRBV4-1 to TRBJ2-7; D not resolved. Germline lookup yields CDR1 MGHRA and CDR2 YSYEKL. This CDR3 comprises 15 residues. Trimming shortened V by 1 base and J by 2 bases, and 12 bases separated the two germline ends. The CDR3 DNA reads TGCGCCAGCAGCCAAGTAGCTACAGACACCTACGAGCAGTACGTC. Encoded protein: CASSQVATDTYEQYV.

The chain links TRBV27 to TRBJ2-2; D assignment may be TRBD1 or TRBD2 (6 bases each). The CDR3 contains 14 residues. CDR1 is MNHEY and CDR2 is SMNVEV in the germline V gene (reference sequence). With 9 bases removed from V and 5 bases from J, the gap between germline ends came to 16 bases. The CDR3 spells CASTIGGRTGELFF. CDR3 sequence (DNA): TGTGCCAGTACCATAGGGGGGCGGACCGGGGAGCTGTTTTTT.

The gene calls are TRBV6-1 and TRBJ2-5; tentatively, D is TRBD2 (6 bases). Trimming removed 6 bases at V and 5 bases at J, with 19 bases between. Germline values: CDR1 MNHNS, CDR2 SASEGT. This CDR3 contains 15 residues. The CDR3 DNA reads TGTGCCAGCAGAGGGGACTCTCACCTCCGGGAGACCCAGTACTTC. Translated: CASRGDSHLRETQYF.

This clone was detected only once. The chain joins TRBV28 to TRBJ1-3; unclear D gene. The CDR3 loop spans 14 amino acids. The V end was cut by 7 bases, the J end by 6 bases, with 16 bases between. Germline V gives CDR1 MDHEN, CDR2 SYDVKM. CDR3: CASTSPDVKNTIYF. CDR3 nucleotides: TGTGCCAGCACCTCCCCGGATGTTAAAAACACCATATATTTT.